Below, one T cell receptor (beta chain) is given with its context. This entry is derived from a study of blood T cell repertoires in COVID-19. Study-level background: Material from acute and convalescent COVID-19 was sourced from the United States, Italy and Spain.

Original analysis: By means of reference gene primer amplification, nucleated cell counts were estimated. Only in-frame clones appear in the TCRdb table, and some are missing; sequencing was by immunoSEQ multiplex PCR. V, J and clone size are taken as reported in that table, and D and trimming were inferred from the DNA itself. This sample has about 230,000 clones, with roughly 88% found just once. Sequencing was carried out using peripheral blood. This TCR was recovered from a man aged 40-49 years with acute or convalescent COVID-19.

CDR3 amino acids: CASSQFAGTGAVGSPLHF. The CDR3 coding sequence is TGCGCCAGCAGCCAATTCGCCGGGACAGGGGCGGTTGGCTCACCCCTCCACTTT. The gene calls are TRBV4-3 and TRBJ1-6; 10 nucleotides agree with TRBD1. The germline CDR1 and CDR2 sequences are LGHNA and YSLEER. V lost 2 bases to trimming and J lost 10 bases; unmatched junction nucleotides: 14. CDR3 length: 18 residues.